This section outlines one T cell receptor beta chain sequence together with its context. A much larger clone is a single base away; this may be a read error. Time point defined: newly diagnosed GD, antithyroid drugs for less than 3 months. Researchers made the TCR library from RNA that was extracted from PBMCs. Patients were enrolled at an endocrinology department in Xi'an, China. The entry originates in a study of regulatory T cells in long-lasting Graves disease. The CDR3 spans 17 residues. Germline-derived CDR1 and CDR2 are SGHTA and FQGTGA. iRepertoire HTBI primers and Arm-PCR of CDR3 regions built TCR beta libraries. TCRdb reanalysed the multiplex PCR reads using MiXCR and keeps one entry per CDR3 protein. The sample yields 450,000 to 500,000 distinct CDR3 sequences, around 15% seen once. The sample also formed part of further work on T cells in Graves' hyperthyroidism and ophthalmopathy.

This specimen was peripheral blood mononuclear cells (PBMCs), taken at new diagnosis, from a patient treated with antithyroid drugs. The sequence came from a man aged 35-49 years with Graves disease. This chain links TRBV7-3 with TRBJ2-1; 10 bases fit TRBD2. CDR3 in DNA: TGTACCAGCAGCTCAATTAGCGGGAGGCGAGTATACAATGAGCAGTTCTTC. It specifies CTSSSISGRRVYNEQFF.